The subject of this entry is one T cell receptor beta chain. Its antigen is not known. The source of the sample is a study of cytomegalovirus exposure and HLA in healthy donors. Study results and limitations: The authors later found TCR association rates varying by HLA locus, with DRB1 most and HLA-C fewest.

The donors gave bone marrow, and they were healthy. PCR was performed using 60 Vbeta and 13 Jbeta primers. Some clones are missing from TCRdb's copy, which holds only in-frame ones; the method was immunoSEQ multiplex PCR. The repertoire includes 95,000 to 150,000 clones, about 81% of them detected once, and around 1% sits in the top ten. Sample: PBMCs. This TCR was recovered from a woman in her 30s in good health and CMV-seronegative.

CDR3 residues: CASSPSGTAYNEQFF. The CDR3, as DNA: TGTGCCAGCAGCCCCTCCGGGACAGCGTACAATGAGCAGTTCTTC. The chain has TRBV9 and TRBJ2-1; TRBD1 agrees at 7 bases. V trimming: 4 bases; J trimming: 4 bases; junction bases outside the gene matches: 8. Per the germline V gene, CDR1 is SGDLS and CDR2 is YYNGEE. There are 15 residues in the CDR3.